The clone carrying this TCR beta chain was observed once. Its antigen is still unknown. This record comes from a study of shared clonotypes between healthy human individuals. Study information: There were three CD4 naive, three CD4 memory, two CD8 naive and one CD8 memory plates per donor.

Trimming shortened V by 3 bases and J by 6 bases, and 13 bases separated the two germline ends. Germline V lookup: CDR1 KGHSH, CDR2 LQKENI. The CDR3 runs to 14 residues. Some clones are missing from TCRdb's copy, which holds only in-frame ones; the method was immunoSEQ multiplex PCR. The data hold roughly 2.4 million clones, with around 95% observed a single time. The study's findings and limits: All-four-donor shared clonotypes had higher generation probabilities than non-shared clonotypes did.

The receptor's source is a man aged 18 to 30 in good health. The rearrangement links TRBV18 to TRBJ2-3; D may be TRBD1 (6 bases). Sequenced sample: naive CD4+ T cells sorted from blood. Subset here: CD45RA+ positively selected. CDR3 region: CASSPRQAQDTQYF. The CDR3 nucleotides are TGTGCCAGCTCACCGAGACAGGCGCAGGATACGCAGTATTTT.